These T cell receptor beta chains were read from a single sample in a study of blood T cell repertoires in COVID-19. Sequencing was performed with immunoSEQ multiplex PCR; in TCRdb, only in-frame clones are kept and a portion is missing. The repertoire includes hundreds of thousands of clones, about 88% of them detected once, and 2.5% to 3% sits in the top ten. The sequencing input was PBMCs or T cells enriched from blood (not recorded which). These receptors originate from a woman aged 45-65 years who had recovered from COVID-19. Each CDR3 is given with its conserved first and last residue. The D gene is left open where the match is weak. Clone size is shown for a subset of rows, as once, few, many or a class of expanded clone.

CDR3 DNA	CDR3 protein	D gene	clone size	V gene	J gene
TGTGCCAGTAGTATAGGCGGGAGCGGGTACAATGAGCAGTTCTTC	CASSIGGSGYNEQFF	TRBD2	-	TRBV19	TRBJ2-1
TGTGCCAGTAGATCTGGACAGGGGCAGGCAGATACGCAGTATTTT	CASRSGQGQADTQYF	TRBD1	-	TRBV19	TRBJ2-3
TGTGCCAGCAGTAACAACCGCTATGGCTACACCTTC	CASSNNRYGYTF	-	-	TRBV28	TRBJ1-2
TGCGCCAGCAGCCAACCCCCCGGGGGGCGGTTGAACTACGAGCAGTACTTC	CASSQPPGGRLNYEQYF	-	-	TRBV4-1	TRBJ2-7
TGTGCCAGCAGTTTCCCCCCACAGCCAGATACGCAGTATTTT	CASSFPPQPDTQYF	-	-	TRBV28	TRBJ2-3
TGTGCCAGCAAACTAGCGAGACACAATGAGCAGTTCTTC	CASKLARHNEQFF	TRBD2	-	TRBV6-5	TRBJ2-1
TGTGCCTGGGCCCCGGCGGGGGGCTACGAGCAGTACTTC	CAWAPAGGYEQYF	TRBD2	-	TRBV30	TRBJ2-7
TGTGCCAGCAACCTGGAGGGGGGGCGCTGGAATCAGCCCCAGCATTTT	CASNLEGGRWNQPQHF	-	-	TRBV28	TRBJ1-5
TGCGCCAGCAGCCCCCTAGCGGGGGGGAATGAGCAGTTCTTC	CASSPLAGGNEQFF	TRBD2	-	TRBV5-1	TRBJ2-1
TGCAGCGTTGAAGCTTCCCCCGCAGTGCAGTACTTC	CSVEASPAVQYF	-	once	TRBV29-1	TRBJ2-7
TGTGCCAGCAGCTCGGGGACAGGCAGAACTGAAGCTTTCTTT	CASSSGTGRTEAFF	TRBD1	-	TRBV13	TRBJ1-1
TGTGCCAGCAGCTTAGCTAGCGGGACCTACGAGCAGTACTTC	CASSLASGTYEQYF	TRBD2	-	TRBV7-2	TRBJ2-7
TGTGCCAGCAGTTCCAGACCGAGGAGCTCCTACAATGAGCAGTTCTTC	CASSSRPRSSYNEQFF	-	-	TRBV2	TRBJ2-1